One sample yielded the 18 T cell receptor beta chains listed below, sequenced in a study of control samples from healthy donors and cancer patients. Repertoires were generated with immunoSEQ multiplex PCR, while TCRdb's copy carries only in-frame clones and drops some. The sample has roughly 25,000 clones; about nine tenths are singletons. Sequenced material: PBMCs. The receptor source for this set is a man aged 45-65 years with lung cancer.

This chain joins TRBV5-4 and TRBJ2-7, with 9 bases aligning to TRBD1. Germline trimming cut 4 bases from V and 3 bases from J; bases unmatched to any gene: 8. The CDR3 extends over 15 amino acids. CDR1 and CDR2 (germline): SGHNT, YYREEE (reference sequence). CDR3 region: CASSPAGDRVYEQYF. DNA for the CDR3: TGTGCCAGCAGCCCCGCCGGGGACAGGGTCTACGAGCAGTACTTC.

This chain connects TRBV30 to TRBJ1-1; 11 positions agree with TRBD1. CDR1 is GTSNPN and CDR2 is SVGIG in the germline V gene (reference sequence). The V gene end was trimmed by 3 bases and the J gene end by 6 bases; junction bases not matched to a gene: 6. The CDR3 loop spans 14 amino acids. The CDR3 protein is CAWRQDRGHAEAFF. The CDR3 bases are TGTGCCTGGAGACAGGACAGGGGGCACGCTGAAGCTTTCTTT.

Details on this clone: An end of the junction differs from the germline gene, which may be a read error. The rearrangement joins TRBV5-4 to TRBJ2-7; TRBD1 aligns across 9 bases. The germline V gene has CDR1 SGHNT and CDR2 YYREEE (reference sequence). The CDR3 spans 13 residues. The CDR3 sequence is CASSLWDRDEQCF. CDR3 coding DNA: TGTGCCAGCAGCTTGTGGGACAGGGACGAGCAGTGCTTC.

The V and J genes are TRBV5-4 and TRBJ2-1; 7 nucleotides line up with TRBD2. V shed 4 bases and J 4 bases; nucleotides not matched to a gene: 5. In germline, CDR1 is SGHNT, CDR2 YYREEE (reference sequence). CDR3 length: 14 residues. The CDR3 nucleotides are TGTGCCAGCAGCCCCGGGGGGTCATACAATGAGCAGTTCTTC. Translation: CASSPGGSYNEQFF. The variable domain in full, with the rest retrieved from reference TRBV5-4 and TRBJ2-1, is ETGVTQSPTHLIKTRGQQVTLRCSSQSGHNTVSWYQQALGQGPQFIFQYYREEENGRGNFPPRFSGLQFPNYSSELNVNALELDDSALYLCASSPGGSYNEQFFGPGTRLTVL.

The rearrangement joins TRBV12-3 or TRBV12-4 to TRBJ1-1; D possibly corresponds to TRBD1 (6 bases). V was cut by 6 bases and J by 7 bases, with 12 bases left in between. This CDR3 contains 12 residues. CDR3 region: CASRLTGFEAFF. DNA for the CDR3: TGTGCCAGCAGGTTAACAGGGTTTGAAGCTTTCTTT.

The CDR3 loop reads CASKQGQSTDTQYF. DNA of the CDR3: TGCGCCAGCAAACAGGGGCAGAGCACAGATACGCAGTATTTT. The chain uses TRBV5-1 and TRBJ2-3; 7 bases are shared with TRBD1. This CDR3 contains 14 residues. V gave up 6 bases and J gave up 0 bases; unmatched junction bases: 4. CDR1 SGHRS and CDR2 YFSETQ come from the germline V gene.

V is TRBV7-9 and J is TRBJ2-1, with D perhaps being TRBD1 or TRBD2 (6 bases each). There are 16 residues in the CDR3. Germline V gene lookup returns CDR1 SEHNR and CDR2 FQNEAQ (reference sequence). The CDR3 reads CVNGGGPYTDYNEQFF. The CDR3 region has the DNA TGTGTAAACGGAGGGGGGCCTTACACTGATTACAATGAGCAGTTCTTC. The full variable domain, completed using reference TRBV7-9 and TRBJ2-1, is DTGVSQNPRHKITKRGQNVTFRCDPISEHNRLYWYRQTLGQGPEFLTYFQNEAQLEKSRLLSDRFSAERPKGSFSTLEIQRTEQGDSAMYLCVNGGGPYTDYNEQFFGPGTRLTVL.

The J gene is TRBJ1-2, the V gene TRBV19; TRBD1 matches 10 bases. V gave up 5 bases and J gave up 7 bases; unmatched junction bases: 13. The length of the CDR3 is 16 residues. CDR1 and CDR2 from the germline V gene are LNHDA and SQIVND (reference sequence). CDR3 bases: TGTGCCAGTAGTCCTTTCGGGACAGGGGCCTCTAGTGGCTACACCTTC. Its translation is CASSPFGTGASSGYTF.

By share, this clone ranks as medium-sized. The chain couples TRBV12-3 or TRBV12-4 to TRBJ1-1, with a tentative D call TRBD1 (5 bases). The CDR3 consists of 13 residues. V was clipped by 5 bases and J by 4 bases, with 11 bases between them. CDR3 amino acids: CASSRGWGTEAFF. For the CDR3, the DNA is TGTGCCAGCAGTAGGGGATGGGGCACTGAAGCTTTCTTT.

This chain links TRBV11-2 with TRBJ2-2; D may be TRBD1 (6 bases). This CDR3 comprises 15 residues. V dropped 4 bases and J dropped 2 bases, with 11 bases sitting between them. CDR1 is SGHAT, CDR2 FQNNGV, per germline. CDR3 in DNA: TGTGCCAGCAGCTGGACAGCGAGTAACACCGGGGAGCTGTTTTTT. Protein sequence: CASSWTASNTGELFF.

This clone was picked up a small number of times. The chain is built from TRBV7-6 and TRBJ2-3; 15 nucleotides match TRBD2. CDR3 length equals 17 residues. V was pared by 5 bases and J by 4 bases, with 7 bases of the junction left unmatched. CDR1 and CDR2 (germline): SGHVS, FNYEAQ. The CDR3 nucleotides read TGTGCCAGCAGCGCCCGGACTAGCGGGGGGGCTTCAGATACGCAGTATTTT. As protein: CASSARTSGGASDTQYF.

This clone has more than one count but fewer than ten. Germline and junction disagree at one end, which may indicate a read error. This rearrangement joins TRBV5-1 to TRBJ2-3, with D perhaps matching TRBD1 or TRBD2 (5 bases each). From germline, CDR1 is SGHRS and CDR2 YFSETQ. The CDR3 has 14 amino acids. CDR3 in amino acids: CASSPEGSKDTQYF. CDR3 nucleotides: TGCGCCAGCAGCCCAGAGGGGAGCAAAGATACGCAGTATTTT. The whole variable domain, remainder taken from reference TRBV5-1 and TRBJ2-3, is KAGVTQTPRYLIKTRGQQVTLSCSPISGHRSVSWYQQTPGQGLQFLFEYFSETQRNKGNFPGRFSGRQFSNSRSEMNVSTLELGDSALYLCASSPEGSKDTQYFGPGTRLTVL.

The chain carries TRBV9 and TRBJ2-7, with 9 bases matching TRBD1. Germline-derived CDR1 and CDR2 are SGDLS and YYNGEE. V was pared by 4 bases and J by 6 bases, with 8 bases of the junction left unmatched. This CDR3 region has 14 residues. The chain's CDR3 is CASSPWDREGEQYF. For the CDR3, the DNA is TGTGCCAGCAGCCCCTGGGACAGGGAGGGCGAGCAGTACTTC.

The CDR3 DNA reads TGTGCCAGTAGTATAGAGGGCAGGGGGTATCAGCCCCAGCATTTT. This translates into CASSIEGRGYQPQHF. The chain has TRBV19 and TRBJ1-5; 7 bases match TRBD1. Germline values: CDR1 LNHDA, CDR2 SQIVND (reference sequence). V was clipped by 0 bases and J by 5 bases; unmatched bases: 4. The CDR3 length is 15 residues.

Only one count was recorded for this clone. The CDR3 bases are TGTGCCAGCAGCTTCACCAGGGGAAATTCACCCCTCCACTTT. It translates to CASSFTRGNSPLHF. The genes are TRBV7-8 and TRBJ1-6, with TRBD1 as a possible D gene (6 bases). This CDR3 region has 14 residues. Per germline, CDR1 SGHVS and CDR2 FQNEAQ. The V end lost 3 bases, the J end lost 7 bases, and 10 bases lay between the germline ends.

This sequence joins TRBV6-2 or TRBV6-3 and TRBJ2-7; D gene unclear. Germline lookup yields CDR1 MNHEY and CDR2 SVGEGT. Trimming removed 4 bases from V and 6 bases from J, with 7 bases in between. This CDR3 is 11 amino acids long. The DNA for the CDR3 is TGTGCCAGCAGTTTAAGCTTCGAGCAGTACTTC. This encodes CASSLSFEQYF.

Here the CDR3 DNA reads TGCGCCAGCAGCGCTAGCGGGGGGGCAGATACGCAGTATTTT. Translated: CASSASGGADTQYF. The rearrangement joins TRBV4-3 to TRBJ2-3; 12 nucleotides align to TRBD2. Unmatched junction bases numbered 1, after V lost 5 bases and J lost 4 bases. The germline gives CDR1 LGHNA, CDR2 YSLEER. This CDR3 has 14 residues.

The chain joins TRBV7-2 to TRBJ1-3; the match to TRBD1 covers 9 bases. Germline V CDR1 and CDR2: SGHTA, FQGNSA. This CDR3 has 16 amino acids. The V segment lost 0 bases and the J segment 4 bases; nucleotides outside the gene matches: 4. The CDR3 loop is CASSLADGQGGNTIYF. The CDR3 DNA is TGTGCCAGCAGCTTAGCCGACGGACAGGGGGGAAACACCATATATTTT.